These 14 T cell receptor beta chains were all obtained from the same sample, sequenced in a study of blood T cell repertoires in COVID-19. The table came from immunoSEQ multiplex PCR; TCRdb's copy has only in-frame clones and leaves some out. The table has about 100,000 clones, 70% to 80% seen once. The source material was peripheral blood. Source of these receptors: a woman between 65 and 79 years old with acute or convalescent COVID-19.

This chain joins TRBV19 and TRBJ1-5; no firm D call. The V gene's germline CDR1 is LNHDA and CDR2 SQIVND (reference sequence). The CDR3 extends over 14 amino acids. Trimming pared 1 base from V and 3 bases from J, leaving 7 bases between. Here the CDR3 DNA reads TGTGCCAGTAGTATAGCGGGGAACAATCAGCCCCAGCATTTT. It specifies CASSIAGNNQPQHF.

This clone was observed a handful of times. The rearrangement links TRBV6-2 or TRBV6-3 to TRBJ2-7, with unresolved D. This CDR3 region has 15 residues. Germline V lookup: CDR1 MNHEY, CDR2 SVGEGT. The V end lost 6 bases, the J end lost 4 bases, and 19 bases lay between the germline ends. CDR3 DNA: TGTGCCAGCAGCCAAATCCACAGATCCCCGTACGAGCAGTACGTC. It yields the protein CASSQIHRSPYEQYV.

The rearrangement uses TRBV28 and TRBJ2-5; TRBD1 matches at 8 bases. The V gene end was trimmed by 6 bases and the J gene end by 4 bases; junction bases not matched to a gene: 19. Germline V gene sequence: CDR1 MDHEN, CDR2 SYDVKM. The CDR3 contains 18 residues. This chain's CDR3 is CASSPPGGGKLWTETQYF. In DNA form, the CDR3 reads TGTGCCAGCAGCCCACCAGGGGGCGGAAAACTATGGACAGAGACCCAGTACTTC.

The chain joins TRBV2 to TRBJ2-3; 8 positions match TRBD2. The V gene's germline CDR1 is SNHLY and CDR2 FYNNEI. The V and J ends lost 7 bases and 5 bases, in that order; junction bases with no gene match: 14. The CDR3 has 16 residues. The CDR3 DNA follows: TGTGCCAGCATTTTCGGGGGGGCGAATGTCAGAGATACGCAGTATTTT. Translating gives CASIFGGANVRDTQYF. Full variable domain (rest looked up from reference TRBV2 and TRBJ2-3): EPEVTQTPSHQVTQMGQEVILRCVPISNHLYFYWYRQILGQKVEFLVSFYNNEISEKSEIFDDQFSVERPDGSNFTLKIRSTKLEDSAMYFCASIFGGANVRDTQYFGPGTRLTVL.

The chain links TRBV27 to TRBJ2-2; D is unresolved. The V end was cut by 6 bases, the J end by 6 bases, with 11 bases between. The germline V gene has CDR1 MNHEY and CDR2 SMNVEV (reference sequence). This CDR3 region has 13 residues. CDR3 residues: CASRNGVAGELFF. In DNA form, the CDR3 reads TGTGCCAGCAGGAATGGAGTCGCCGGGGAGCTGTTTTTT.

The chain recombines TRBV23-1 with TRBJ2-1; 8 bases align to TRBD1. TRBV23-1 is classed as an ORF, of uncertain function. V was pared by 1 base and J by 5 bases, with 4 bases of the junction left unmatched. The CDR3 spans 15 residues. Here the CDR3 DNA reads TGCGCCAGCAGTCAATGGCAGGGGGCCGACAATGAGCAGTTCTTC. Its protein product is CASSQWQGADNEQFF.

This clone was recorded only once. The chain combines TRBV30 with TRBJ1-2; 7 bases align to TRBD1. Germline values: CDR1 GTSNPN, CDR2 SVGIG (reference sequence). V lost 2 bases, J lost 6 bases, and 9 bases stayed unmatched. The CDR3 length is 14 residues. In DNA form, the CDR3 reads TGTGCCTGGAGTCTGGACAGGAAAGGCCATGGCTACACCTTC. It yields the protein CAWSLDRKGHGYTF.

The chain is built from TRBV25-1 and TRBJ1-5, with no clear D. The CDR3 totals 14 residues. V lost 8 bases, J lost 1 base, and 12 bases lay in between. Germline CDR1 is MGHDK and CDR2 is SYGVNS. Here the CDR3 DNA reads TGTGCCAGCCTAAGCGGTCTGAGCAATCAGCCCCAGCATTTT. This encodes CASLSGLSNQPQHF.

This clone came up a few times. The J gene is TRBJ2-2, the V gene TRBV6-5; D not resolved. This CDR3 has 16 residues. Trimming shortened V by 2 bases and J by 4 bases, and 14 bases separated the two germline ends. CDR1 and CDR2 (germline): MNHEY, SVGAGI. The CDR3 nucleotides read TGTGCCAGCAGTTACCGCATGGGCAGCCTCACCGGGGAGCTGTTTTTT. The encoded protein is CASSYRMGSLTGELFF.

V is TRBV11-2 and J is TRBJ1-6; D might be TRBD1 (5 bases). Trimming took off 2 bases at V and 6 bases at J, with 11 bases between the two ends. This CDR3 contains 15 residues. Germline lookup yields CDR1 SGHAT and CDR2 FQNNGV. The DNA of the CDR3 is TGTGCCAGCAGCTTAAAGCGGGACGCTAATTCACCCCTCCACTTT. Translation: CASSLKRDANSPLHF.

V and J are TRBV5-1 and TRBJ2-1; a possible D gene is TRBD2 (6 bases). The ends were cut back, 4 bases at V and 2 bases at J, with 13 bases in the middle. The length of the CDR3 is 15 residues. In germline, CDR1 is SGHRS, CDR2 YFSETQ. CDR3 region: CASSPGGMTYNEQFF. The CDR3 DNA reads TGCGCCAGCAGCCCCGGGGGAATGACCTACAATGAGCAGTTCTTC.

The chain combines TRBV7-3 with TRBJ2-3; D remains ambiguous. With 3 bases removed from V and 6 bases from J, the gap between germline ends came to 16 bases. The germline V gene has CDR1 SGHTA and CDR2 FQGTGA. This CDR3 comprises 15 residues. The CDR3 is CASSLSGSRLDTQYF. In DNA form, the CDR3 reads TGTGCCAGCAGCTTGTCCGGGTCCCGCCTCGATACGCAGTATTTT.

This clone was observed a handful of times. The V and J genes are TRBV11-2 and TRBJ1-1; tentative D call: TRBD1 (6 bases). The V end lost 3 bases, the J end lost 2 bases, and 13 bases lay between the germline ends. The CDR3 sequence is 15 residues long. Germline V gives CDR1 SGHAT, CDR2 FQNNGV. The DNA for the CDR3 is TGTGCCAGCAGCTTTCCTGGGACAATAAACACTGAAGCTTTCTTT. Protein sequence: CASSFPGTINTEAFF.

This clone was found a few times. The chain joins TRBV19 to TRBJ1-5, with unresolved D. With 7 bases removed from V and 3 bases from J, the gap between germline ends came to 13 bases. This CDR3 spans 14 amino acids. Germline V gene sequence: CDR1 LNHDA, CDR2 SQIVND (reference sequence). This CDR3 reads CASKREGANQPQHF. The CDR3 DNA reads TGTGCCAGTAAAAGGGAGGGCGCCAATCAGCCCCAGCATTTT.